Included here is one TCR beta chain sequence, with context. This entry belongs to a study of neoadjuvant anti-PD-1 for oral cavity cancer. Study in general: Nivolumab at 3 mg/kg was mostly given biweekly, three to four doses, pre-surgery. Patients without progression got a fourth dose around day 43.

Stated time point: after neoadjuvant nivolumab, at surgical resection. Some clones are missing from TCRdb's copy, which holds only in-frame ones; the method was immunoSEQ multiplex PCR. Found here are about 1,400 clones, roughly 55% of them singletons; the top ten hold about a sixth. The CDR3 spans 13 residues. The germline V gene encodes CDR1 LNHDA and CDR2 SQIVND (reference sequence). Trimming pared 4 bases from V and 6 bases from J, leaving 12 bases between. The rearrangement joins TRBV19 to TRBJ1-1; no reliable D call. Sample: tumor tissue, taken after nivolumab (anti-PD-1) treatment. The clonotype was recovered from a person between 40 and 85 years old with oral cavity squamous cell carcinoma. The CDR3 protein is CASSTGNVAEAFF. CDR3 in DNA: TGTGCCAGTAGTACGGGGAACGTAGCTGAAGCTTTCTTT.